The 11 T cell receptor beta chains given below trace back to one sample, sequenced in a study of control samples from healthy donors and cancer patients. Sequencing was performed with immunoSEQ multiplex PCR; in TCRdb, only in-frame clones are kept and a portion is missing. The sample lists nearly 200,000 clones; roughly nine tenths were seen once. The material sequenced was blood. The receptors were sampled from a man under 40 in good health.

The gene calls are TRBV11-2 and TRBJ1-2, with TRBD1 matching 7 bases. CDR1 SGHAT and CDR2 FQNNGV come from the germline V gene. The CDR3 contains 15 residues. The junction had 9 bases not matched to a gene; V was cut back by 4 bases and J by 4 bases. CDR3 protein: CASSSEGGDSYGYTF. The CDR3 region has the DNA TGTGCCAGCAGCTCGGAGGGGGGGGACAGCTATGGCTACACCTTC.

The J gene is TRBJ1-5, the V gene TRBV7-2; no reliable D call. Between the trimmed V and J ends, which lost 4 bases and 5 bases, there was a span of 9 bases. Germline values: CDR1 SGHTA, CDR2 FQGNSA. The CDR3 consists of 13 residues. The CDR3 protein is CASSSRGDQPQHF. The CDR3 nucleotides read TGTGCCAGCAGCTCCCGGGGTGATCAGCCCCAGCATTTT.

This chain uses TRBV6-5 with TRBJ2-1, with D maybe TRBD1 (7 bases). Germline V lookup: CDR1 MNHEY, CDR2 SVGAGI. V shed 0 bases and J shed 10 bases, with 13 bases lying between them. The CDR3 is 14 residues long. CDR3 loop: CASSYSIGGGEQFF. For the CDR3, the DNA is TGTGCCAGCAGTTACTCGATCGGAGGGGGCGAGCAGTTCTTC.

The chain employs TRBV5-1 and TRBJ1-1; no firm D call. This CDR3 is 11 amino acids long. V was trimmed by 2 bases and J by 8 bases, leaving 7 bases between them. Per germline, CDR1 SGHRS and CDR2 YFSETQ. The CDR3 reads CASSFGTEAFF. CDR3 coding DNA: TGCGCCAGCAGCTTTGGCACAGAAGCTTTCTTT.

This clone was seen only a few times. This chain connects TRBV2 to TRBJ1-4; D unresolved. This CDR3 has 17 residues. Germline CDR1 is SNHLY and CDR2 is FYNNEI. Trimming took off 4 bases at V and 4 bases at J, with 19 bases between the two ends. DNA for the CDR3: TGTGCCAGCAGTGCGGGCCCCGTTTTAAGTGGTAATGAAAAACTGTTTTTT. Its translation: CASSAGPVLSGNEKLFF.

The chain employs TRBV5-8 and TRBJ1-6; tentatively, D is TRBD1 (5 bases). Trimming pared 0 bases from V and 6 bases from J, leaving 7 bases between. Per germline, CDR1 SGHTS and CDR2 YDEGEE. This CDR3 is 14 amino acids long. CDR3 protein: CASSLGQPNSPLHF. DNA of the CDR3: TGTGCCAGCAGCTTGGGACAGCCTAATTCACCCCTCCACTTT.

The rearrangement joins TRBV7-3 to TRBJ2-7, with TRBD2 matching over 7 bases. CDR3 size: 15 residues. In germline, CDR1 is SGHTA, CDR2 FQGTGA. Unmatched junction bases numbered 9, after V lost 2 bases and J lost 5 bases. This CDR3 reads CASSLGEGTSDEQYF. The CDR3 DNA is TGTGCCAGCAGCTTAGGGGAGGGCACTTCGGACGAGCAGTACTTC.

This chain links TRBV27 with TRBJ2-7; D possibly matches TRBD1 or TRBD2 (5 bases each). Trimming removed 4 bases from V and 4 bases from J, with 20 bases in between. The CDR3 totals 16 residues. Germline lookup yields CDR1 MNHEY and CDR2 SMNVEV (reference sequence). CDR3 sequence: CASSSEPGRILYEQYF. CDR3 DNA sequence: TGTGCCAGCAGTTCCGAACCGGGACGGATACTGTACGAGCAGTACTTC.

The J gene is TRBJ1-2, the V gene TRBV5-1; TRBD1 aligns across 8 bases. The germline V gene encodes CDR1 SGHRS and CDR2 YFSETQ. With 2 bases clipped from V and 5 bases from J, the junction kept 5 bases outside the gene matches. This CDR3 spans 14 amino acids. The CDR3 DNA sequence: TGCGCCAGCAGCTTAATGACAGGGGATTATGGCTACACCTTC. Residues: CASSLMTGDYGYTF.

J is TRBJ2-2 and V is TRBV27; TRBD1 aligns across 10 bases. Unmatched junction bases numbered 3, after V lost 2 bases and J lost 6 bases. Germline V lookup: CDR1 MNHEY, CDR2 SMNVEV (reference sequence). This CDR3 comprises 15 residues. CDR3 loop: CASSLGTGAAGELFF. The CDR3 DNA reads as TGTGCCAGCAGTTTAGGGACAGGGGCTGCCGGGGAGCTGTTTTTT.

V and J are TRBV3-1 (or the pseudogene TRBV3-2) and TRBJ2-5; tentative D call: TRBD1 (7 bases). There are 13 residues in the CDR3. Germline-derived CDR1 and CDR2 are LGHDT and YNNKEL (reference sequence). Deletions cut 11 bases from V and 5 bases from J, with 18 bases between. The CDR3 here is CACGDSLRETQYF. The DNA of the CDR3 is TGTGCCTGCGGGGACAGCCTCCGGGAGACCCAGTACTTC.